This T cell receptor beta chain was identified during a study of graft-versus-host responses after intestinal transplantation (dated by TCRdb to the early 2020s). Regarding the study in general: Multivisceral, liver-intestinal, or isolated intestinal transplants were received by the recipients. Every recipient was given anti-thymocyte globulin induction, followed by around three years of maintenance tacrolimus and steroids. After intestinal transplantation, graft-versus-host and host-versus-graft alloreactive T cell clones were followed in the graft, circulation and bone marrow using bulk TCR-beta CDR3 sequencing. Alloreactive clones were identified by sequencing pre-transplant mixed lymphocyte reaction products and comparing these products with unstimulated pre-transplant donor and recipient T cells. The cohort enrolled 20 to 30 intestinal transplant recipients, one of whom was a retransplant, and a few patients without pretransplant specimens were excluded. Donor T cell macrochimerism was defined as a peak of at least 4% donor T cells among recipient peripheral blood mononuclear cells. Samples from a few later patients were sequenced in-house on an Illumina MiSeq with MiXCR processing rather than by the commercial service. The paper as a whole reports these results and caveats: GvH clones were detected in recipient bone marrow, and some appeared earlier in ileal mucosa or blood, consistent with an intestinal mucosal origin. The conclusions were limited by the relatively low number and heterogeneity of the intestinal transplant patients. Early after transplant, peak levels of circulating GvH clones were found to be associated with declines in HvG clones. In patients with donor T cell macrochimerism, the allografts had high GvH to HvG T cell clonal ratios.

CDR1 and CDR2 are read off the germline V gene as SNHLY and FYNNEI. Trimming takes 7 bases from V and 5 bases from J, and the germline ends sit 11 bases apart. The CDR3 starts with the cysteine, ends with the phenylalanine, and has 12 residues. The entry retains the CDR3 DNA only, 36 bases that are in frame from base 1. Libraries were built with the immunoSEQ multiplex PCR assay. For most patients, genomic DNA was isolated with the Qiagen DNeasy Blood and Tissue Kit and shipped frozen to Adaptive Biotechnologies for TCR sequencing. For most patients, genomic DNA was subjected to high-throughput TCR-beta CDR3 sequencing by Adaptive Biotechnologies. Concerning the study's data processing: TCR sequencing data for approximately 17 patients were retrieved from Adaptive's ImmunoSEQ software; three other patients were processed with MiXCR and VDJtools. To correct CD4 versus CD8 sorting errors, any sequence found in both subsets at a frequency ratio below 5:1 was removed. CDR3 nucleotide sequences shared by donor and recipient were removed because the origin of these sequences could not be assigned. To count as alloreactive, a clone needed at least 2-fold expansion over unstimulated cells and a minimum CFSE-low frequency of 0.002% (template counts) or 0.001% (read counts). A clone was considered mappable if detected in the sequenced pre-transplant spleen, lymph node, or MLR CFSE-low populations of the donor or recipient. Cumulative frequency of alloreactive clones was calculated as a percentage of all sequences weighted by copy number. The table comes from immuneACCESS by way of TCRdb, which keeps in-frame sequences with V and J called. Part of the clones is missing from these tables; in studies checked, under half for an unresolved V gene and the rest for unknown reasons. V, J and clone size are taken as reported in that table, and D and trimming were inferred from the DNA itself. In this sample the table shows roughly 120,000 clones, about 93% of which occur a single time. In total, the top ten clones hold 0.45% to 0.65% of the sample.

In the case of this clone: What antigen it recognizes has not been identified. There are no base qualities to consult, and no much larger clone falls within one base.

In the paper's terms, the time point label means: cells obtained before transplantation from donor or recipient. CD3+CD4+ and CD3+CD8+ populations were FACS-sorted from unstimulated pre-transplant donor and recipient cells taken from spleen or lymph nodes. The origin of this receptor is a human donor who received an intestinal transplant. The sequence is built from TRBV2 and TRBJ1-2, with the D segment identity uncertain. Sequences were derived from unstimulated CD8+ T cells sorted from spleen or lymph node cells, sampled before intestinal transplant. The nucleotide sequence reads as follows: TGTGCCAGCATCGAGGGCTATTATGGCTACACCTTC. This sequence encodes CASIEGYYGYTF.